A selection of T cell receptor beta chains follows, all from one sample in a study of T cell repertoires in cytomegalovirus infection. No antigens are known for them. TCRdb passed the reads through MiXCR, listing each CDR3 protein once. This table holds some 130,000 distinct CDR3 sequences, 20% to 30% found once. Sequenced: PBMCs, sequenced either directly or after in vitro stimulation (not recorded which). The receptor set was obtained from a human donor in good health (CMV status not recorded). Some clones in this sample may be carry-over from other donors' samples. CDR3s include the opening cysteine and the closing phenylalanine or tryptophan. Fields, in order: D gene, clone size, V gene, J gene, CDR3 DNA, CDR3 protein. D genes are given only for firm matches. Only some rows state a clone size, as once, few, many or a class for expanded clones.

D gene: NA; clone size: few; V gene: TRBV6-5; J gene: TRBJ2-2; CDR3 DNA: TGTGCCAGCAGTGCCACAGTCGCGAACACCGGGGAGCTGTTTTTT; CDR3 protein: CASSATVANTGELFF
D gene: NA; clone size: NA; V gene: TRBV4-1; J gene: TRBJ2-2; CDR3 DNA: TGCGCCAGCAGACAACCCGGAGGCACCGGGGAGCTGTTTTTT; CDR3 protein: CASRQPGGTGELFF
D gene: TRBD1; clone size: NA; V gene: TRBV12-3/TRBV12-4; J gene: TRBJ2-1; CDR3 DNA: TGTGCCAGCAGTTTATTTAGGGACAGGGGCACGCTCTTC; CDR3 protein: CASSLFRDRGTLF
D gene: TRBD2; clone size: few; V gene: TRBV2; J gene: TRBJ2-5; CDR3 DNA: TGTGCCAGCAGTGCGGGACTAGCGGGGCCCCTACGAGAGACCCAGTACTTC; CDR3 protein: CASSAGLAGPLRETQYF
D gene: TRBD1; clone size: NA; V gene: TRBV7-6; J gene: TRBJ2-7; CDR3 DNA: TGTGCCGGGGGGACAGGGGGGTTAGCGGGAGTTGACGACGAGCAGTACTTC; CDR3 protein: CAGGTGGLAGVDDEQYF
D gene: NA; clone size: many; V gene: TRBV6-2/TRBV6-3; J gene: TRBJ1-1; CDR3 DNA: TGTGCCAGCAGTTACCCACCCCGGGGAAGTTCCATGAACACTGAAGCTTTCTTT; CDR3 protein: CASSYPPRGSSMNTEAFF
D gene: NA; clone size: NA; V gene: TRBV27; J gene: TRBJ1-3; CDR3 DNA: TGTGCCAGCATGTCGCCGTCCCGGGACCCTGGAAACACCATATATTTT; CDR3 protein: CASMSPSRDPGNTIYF
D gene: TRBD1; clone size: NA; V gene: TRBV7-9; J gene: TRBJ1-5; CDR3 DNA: TGTGCCACGACAGGGATCGATCAGCCCCAGCATTTT; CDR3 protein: CATTGIDQPQHF
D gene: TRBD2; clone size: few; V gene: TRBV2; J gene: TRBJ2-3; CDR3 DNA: TGTGCCAGCAGTGTGGGACGGGAGGCCACAGATACGCAGTATTTT; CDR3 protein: CASSVGREATDTQYF
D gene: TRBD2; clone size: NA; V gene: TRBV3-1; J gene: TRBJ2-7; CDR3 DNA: TGTGCCAGCAGCCAACGGACTAGCGGGAGAGGCGACGAGCAGTACTTC; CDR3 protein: CASSQRTSGRGDEQYF
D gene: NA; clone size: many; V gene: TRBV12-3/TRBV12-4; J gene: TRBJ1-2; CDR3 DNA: TGTGCCAGCAGTTACGTGGGGGGGGACTATGGCTACACCTTC; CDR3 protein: CASSYVGGDYGYTF
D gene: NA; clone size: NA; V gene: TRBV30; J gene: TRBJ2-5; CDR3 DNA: TGTGCCTGGAAAGGGCTCCCGTACCAAGAGACCCAGTACTTC; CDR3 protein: CAWKGLPYQETQYF
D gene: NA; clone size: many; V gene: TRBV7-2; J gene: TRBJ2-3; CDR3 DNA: TGTGCCAGCAGACTCAGCCGGGCCACAGATACGCAGTATTTT; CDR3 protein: CASRLSRATDTQYF
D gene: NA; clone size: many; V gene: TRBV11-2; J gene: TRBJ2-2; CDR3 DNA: TGTGCCAGCAGCTTTGACTACGGGGAGCTGTTTTTT; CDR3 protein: CASSFDYGELFF
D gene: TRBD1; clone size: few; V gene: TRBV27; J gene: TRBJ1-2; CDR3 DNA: TGTGCCAGCAGTTTATTTAGGACAGGGGACAACTATGGCTACACCTTC; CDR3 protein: CASSLFRTGDNYGYTF
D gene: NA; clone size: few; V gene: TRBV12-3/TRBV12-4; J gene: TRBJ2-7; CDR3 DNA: TGTGCCAGCAGTTTACCAGGTATTTTCTACGAGCAGTACTTC; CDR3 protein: CASSLPGIFYEQYF
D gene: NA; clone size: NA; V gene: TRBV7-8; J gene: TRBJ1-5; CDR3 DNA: TGTGCCAGCAGCCCCGACGGGATTTATAGCAATCAGCCCCAGCATTTT; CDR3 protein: CASSPDGIYSNQPQHF
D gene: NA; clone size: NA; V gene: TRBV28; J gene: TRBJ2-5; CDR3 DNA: TGTGCCAGCAGTTTCAGGAAAGAGACCCAGTACTTC; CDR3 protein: CASSFRKETQYF
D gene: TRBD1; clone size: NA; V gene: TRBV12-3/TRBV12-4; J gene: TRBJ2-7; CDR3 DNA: TGTGCCAGCAGTTTGGGACAGGATGACGAGCAGTACTTC; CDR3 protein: CASSLGQDDEQYF
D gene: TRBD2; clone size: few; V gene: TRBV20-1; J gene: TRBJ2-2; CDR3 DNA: TGCAGTGCCCGGACTAGCGCTTTCACCGGGGAGCTGTTTTTT; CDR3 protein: CSARTSAFTGELFF